A single sample is the source of the 21 T cell receptor beta chains below, sequenced in a study of blood T cell repertoires in COVID-19. Sequencing was performed with immunoSEQ multiplex PCR; in TCRdb, only in-frame clones are kept and a portion is missing. The repertoire holds fewer than 110,000 clones, about 93% seen once, with approximately 1.3% in the top ten. The specimen was peripheral blood. The receptors here all came from a young woman with acute or convalescent COVID-19.

The J gene is TRBJ2-2, the V gene TRBV7-8, with 9 nucleotides matching TRBD1. In germline, CDR1 is SGHVS, CDR2 FQNEAQ. This CDR3 region has 15 residues. V lost 4 bases and J lost 1; bases outside the gene matches: 1. The CDR3 nucleotides read TGTGCCAGCAGCTGGGGACAGGGGAACACCGGGGAGCTGTTTTTT. Its translation: CASSWGQGNTGELFF.

V gene TRBV19 combines with J gene TRBJ2-7; TRBD1 matches at 8 bases. The CDR3 consists of 14 residues. Germline CDR1 and CDR2: LNHDA and SQIVND (reference sequence). J was trimmed by 1 base and V by 4 bases; bases with no gene match: 3. The CDR3 nucleotides are TGTGCCAGTAGTAGACAGGGGCAATCCTACGAGCAGTACTTC. Translating gives CASSRQGQSYEQYF.

V usage is TRBV11-3 and J usage is TRBJ2-3; D gene unclear. Germline CDR1 is SGHNT and CDR2 is YENEEA. Trimming shortened V by 6 bases and J by 0 bases, and 10 bases separated the two germline ends. The CDR3 totals 14 residues. The CDR3 DNA reads as TGTGCCAGCAGTAATAGTCGAAGCACAGATACGCAGTATTTT. Translated, it gives CASSNSRSTDTQYF.

The chain's CDR3 is CSGEREGPDTQYF. CDR3 nucleotide sequence: TGCAGCGGGGAGCGGGAGGGCCCTGATACGCAGTATTTT. The chain has TRBV29-1 and TRBJ2-3, with 10 bases lining up with TRBD2. With V trimmed by 7 bases and J by 6 bases, 7 bases remained unmatched. The CDR3 is made up of 13 amino acids. Germline CDR1 reads SQVTM; CDR2 reads ANQGSEA.

The rearrangement links TRBV6-6 to TRBJ2-6; weak D call: TRBD1 (6 bases). The CDR3 runs 15 residues. Germline CDR1 MNHNY, CDR2 SVGAGI (reference sequence). V was trimmed by 2 bases and J by 7 bases, leaving 12 bases between them. CDR3 protein: CASSYGAGDANVLTF. Written as DNA, the CDR3 is TGTGCCAGCAGTTACGGGGCAGGGGACGCCAACGTCCTGACTTTC.

The V call is TRBV10-3, the J call TRBJ1-1; perhaps TRBD1 as D (6 bases). The V end lost 7 bases, the J end lost 5 bases, and 11 bases lay between the germline ends. The V gene's germline CDR1 is ENHRY and CDR2 SYGVKD. This CDR3 contains 12 residues. Written as DNA, the CDR3 is TGTGCCATCAAGGAGGGGGGGACTGAAGCTTTCTTT. Its protein product is CAIKEGGTEAFF.

The chain joins TRBV5-1 to TRBJ1-1; 7 bases fit TRBD1. V lost 0 bases to trimming and J lost 1 base; unmatched junction nucleotides: 6. The CDR3 is made up of 16 amino acids. CDR1 and CDR2 (germline): SGHRS, YFSETQ. The CDR3 is CASSLGTGVGNTEAFF. The CDR3 DNA reads as TGCGCCAGCAGCTTGGGCACAGGGGTGGGGAACACTGAAGCTTTCTTT.

V gene TRBV27 combines with J gene TRBJ1-1; 7 positions agree with TRBD1. Germline values: CDR1 MNHEY, CDR2 SMNVEV (reference sequence). This CDR3 comprises 15 residues. Losses at the gene ends were 6 bases for V and 0 bases for J; bases not matched to a gene: 7. The CDR3 DNA reads TGTGCCAGCAGCCAAAAGACAGGGCTGAACACTGAAGCTTTCTTT. It yields the protein CASSQKTGLNTEAFF.

The chain has TRBV2 and TRBJ1-2, with D perhaps matching TRBD1 (5 bases). The V gene lost 6 bases and the J gene lost 2 bases, with 16 bases spanning the gap. There are 15 residues in the CDR3. Germline CDR1 is SNHLY and CDR2 is FYNNEI. This chain's CDR3 is CASSEEGLLNYGYTF. The CDR3 DNA is TGTGCCAGCAGCGAGGAGGGACTGTTGAACTATGGCTACACCTTC.

Relative to its sample, this clone is medium-sized. The chain recombines TRBV27 with TRBJ2-5, with 8 bases matching TRBD2. Germline V gene sequence: CDR1 MNHEY, CDR2 SMNVEV (reference sequence). The CDR3 contains 13 residues. V gave up 5 bases and J gave up 6 bases; unmatched junction bases: 5. CDR3 sequence: CASSASGRQTQYF. In DNA form, the CDR3 reads TGTGCCAGCAGTGCGAGCGGGAGACAGACCCAGTACTTC.

The V call is TRBV24-1, the J call TRBJ2-2; D remains unclear. Germline CDR1 KGHDR, CDR2 SFDVKD. The CDR3 contains 14 residues. With 3 bases removed from V and 3 bases from J, the gap between germline ends came to 7 bases. The CDR3 region has the DNA TGTGCCACCAGTGATGGCCGATACACCGGGGAGCTGTTTTTT. This codes for CATSDGRYTGELFF.

The chain joins TRBV2 to TRBJ1-4; possibly TRBD1 for D (5 bases). This CDR3 is 14 amino acids long. Germline V gene data show CDR1 as SNHLY and CDR2 as FYNNEI. Trimming shortened V by 5 bases and J by 10 bases, and 17 bases separated the two germline ends. CDR3 sequence: CASSPQGVSGKLFF. CDR3 nucleotide sequence: TGTGCCAGCAGTCCTCAGGGTGTGTCCGGAAAACTGTTTTTT.

The V gene is TRBV7-8, the J gene TRBJ1-3, with a possible D match to TRBD1 (6 bases). V lost 7 bases and J lost 1, with 20 bases in between. This CDR3 has 17 residues. From germline, CDR1 is SGHVS and CDR2 FQNEAQ. The CDR3 DNA follows: TGTGCCAGCACCTCCCGAGGGGGAGCCTTATCTGGAAACACCATATATTTT. Protein: CASTSRGGALSGNTIYF.

The chain couples TRBV11-2 to TRBJ2-7; 8 nucleotides line up with TRBD2. Germline trimming cut 0 bases from V and 13 bases from J; bases unmatched to any gene: 11. The CDR3 has 14 residues. Germline lookup yields CDR1 SGHAT and CDR2 FQNNGV. CDR3: CASSLEAGVSGRYF. The CDR3 DNA sequence: TGTGCCAGCAGCTTAGAGGCCGGGGTGAGCGGGAGATACTTC. Looking up the rest from reference TRBV11-2 and TRBJ2-7 gives the full variable domain: EAGVAQSPRYKIIEKRQSVAFWCNPISGHATLYWYQQILGQGPKLLIQFQNNGVVDDSQLPKDRFSAERLKGVDSTLKIQPAKLEDSAVYLCASSLEAGVSGRYFGPGTRLTVT.

This rearrangement joins TRBV28 to TRBJ2-3, with 13 bases lining up with TRBD2. V was clipped by 10 bases and J by 3 bases; unmatched bases: 7. CDR1 and CDR2 from the germline V gene are MDHEN and SYDVKM. The CDR3 totals 15 residues. The CDR3 DNA sequence: TGTGCCACCTTACTGACTAGCGGGGGGACAGATACGCAGTATTTT. It specifies CATLLTSGGTDTQYF.

The V call is TRBV10-3, the J call TRBJ2-7; 10 bases map to TRBD2. The CDR3 covers 15 residues. Germline loops: CDR1 ENHRY, CDR2 SYGVKD. After removal of 6 bases from V and 3 bases from J, the junction contained 8 bases not matched to a gene. The CDR3 sequence: CAISGGTSANYEQYF. The DNA for the CDR3 is TGTGCCATCAGCGGCGGGACTAGCGCCAACTACGAGCAGTACTTC.

This clone has just one count. The V gene is TRBV10-3, the J gene TRBJ1-2; 9 bases map to TRBD1. The germline CDR1 and CDR2 sequences are ENHRY and SYGVKD. V lost 3 bases and J lost 4; bases outside the gene matches: 6. This CDR3 has 15 amino acids. The CDR3 spells CAISDPRDRVYGYTF. In DNA form, the CDR3 reads TGTGCCATCAGTGACCCCCGGGACAGGGTCTATGGCTACACCTTC.

This clone has only one observation. DNA of the CDR3: TGTGCCAGCAGCGTAGCTCCGGGGGGCTACAATGAGCAGTTCTTC. Residues: CASSVAPGGYNEQFF. This sequence joins TRBV9 and TRBJ2-1, with 7 bases aligning to TRBD2. Trimming removed 0 bases from V and 3 bases from J; junction bases left unmatched: 3. CDR1 SGDLS and CDR2 YYNGEE come from the germline V gene. The CDR3 totals 15 residues.

V is TRBV5-6 and J is TRBJ2-1, with D maybe TRBD1 (6 bases). CDR3 length: 12 residues. The germline V and J ends were trimmed by 3 bases and 15 bases, with 16 bases remaining between them. Germline CDR1 and CDR2: SGHDT and YYEEEE. The CDR3 DNA sequence: TGTGCCAGCAGCTATGGGGCAGGGGTTCTGTTCTTC. It is translated as CASSYGAGVLFF.

The rearrangement uses TRBV28 and TRBJ1-1; D is unclear. The CDR3 sequence is 13 residues long. The ends were cut back, 3 bases at V and 1 base at J, with 6 bases in the middle. Germline loops: CDR1 MDHEN, CDR2 SYDVKM. The CDR3 sequence is CASSFHGNTEAFF. CDR3 in DNA: TGTGCCAGCAGTTTTCACGGGAACACTGAAGCTTTCTTT. Looking up the rest from reference TRBV28 and TRBJ1-1 gives the full variable domain: DVKVTQSSRYLVKRTGEKVFLECVQDMDHENMFWYRQDPGLGLRLIYFSYDVKMKEKGDIPEGYSVSREKKERFSLILESASTNQTSMYLCASSFHGNTEAFFGQGTRLTVV.

The CDR3 DNA follows: TGTGCCAGCAGCCAAGACGAGGGACAGGGGGCGCGTGGCTACACCTTC. This translates into CASSQDEGQGARGYTF. The chain joins TRBV3-1 (or the pseudogene TRBV3-2) to TRBJ1-2; 12 bases map to TRBD1. CDR1 and CDR2 from the germline V gene are LGHDT and YNNKEL (reference sequence). The trim removed 0 bases at V and 7 bases at J, leaving 6 bases unmatched. The CDR3 sequence is 16 residues long.